This TCR beta chain was recovered during a study of identical twins' blood T cells. Regarding the study as a whole: Twin similarity might stem from environmental factors, not only genetics.

Worth noting for this clonotype: Its antigen is unidentified.

This CDR3 is 14 amino acids long. J gave up 4 bases and V 4 bases, and 7 bases lay outside the gene matches. Germline V gene lookup returns CDR1 DFQATT and CDR2 SNEGSKA (reference sequence). Likely shared infections and vaccines: all three twin pairs were reared together. Sample barcodes were added at both library ends during cDNA synthesis. TCRdb itself ran the 5' RACE reads through MiXCR, one entry per CDR3 protein. The table includes roughly 380,000 distinct CDR3 sequences, about 28% detected once. The sequencing input was PBMCs. The V and J genes are TRBV20-1 and TRBJ1-3; 7 positions match TRBD1. The TCR was taken from a woman aged 18 to 55 in good health. CDR3 coding DNA: TGCAGTGCTACGTACAAACAGGGGGGAAACACCATATATTTT. It codes for CSATYKQGGNTIYF.